Included here is one T cell receptor beta chain sequence, with context. It lacks a known antigen. The germline V gene (reference sequence) provides CDR1 DFQATT and CDR2 SNEGSKA. Inclusive of the bounding cysteine and phenylalanine, the CDR3 is 15 residues long. No DNA has been recorded. From each donor, a roughly 2.7 ml peripheral blood sample was collected into PAXgene tubes and stored at -80 degrees C. Without any T cell sorting, total RNA was extracted from whole blood using the PAXgene blood miRNA kit on an automated QIAcube. Peripheral blood from monozygotic twin pairs, either concordant or discordant for inflammatory bowel disease, underwent deep TCRalpha and TCRbeta repertoire profiling that used unique molecular barcoding. Smoking habits were recorded for all twin pairs, and individuals were classified as current, former or never smokers. The library was produced with 5' RACE. Each TCR library was prepared from about 3.5 ug of total RNA. For each sample, cDNA synthesis was carried out in eight separate reactions using SMARTScribe reverse transcriptase. During cDNA synthesis, template switching was used to introduce unique molecular identifiers that contained a 6-nucleotide sample barcode. Two nested PCRs of approximately 16 and 10 cycles amplified the TCRalpha and TCRbeta cDNA, and bead purification followed each PCR. Before amplification, the cDNA was treated with uracil DNA-glycosylase and purified using the QIAquick PCR purification kit. The second PCR added Illumina TruSeq-compatible adapters along with sample-specific barcodes. Library quality and concentration were assessed using TapeStation and Qubit, and 5 to 6 ng of each library was pooled. Pooled libraries were sequenced on an Illumina HiSeq2500 single-index Rapid Run with 2 x 100 bp reads and custom sequencing primers. The authors' analysis ran thus. PCR and sequencing errors were corrected by UMI-based consensus assembly using MiGEC version 1.2.6. MiXCR version 2.1.1 was used to carry out V(D)J alignment, clonotype assembly and CDR3 extraction. Gene usage, clonotype sharing and MAIT/NKT TCR abundance were normalised by analysing the top 1000, 10 000 and 20 000 clonotypes per sample. Diversity was computed as the inverse Simpson index with the vegan R package after downsampling to 27 000 UMIs. Paired Mann-Whitney U tests were applied to discordant twin pairs, and Benjamini-Hochberg correction was used for multiple testing. TCRdb reprocessed the reads, and each CDR3 protein sequence is entered once, without DNA. These V and J calls derive from TCRdb rather than the authors' analysis. This sample's records show 300,000 to 350,000 distinct CDR3 sequences. The top ten clonotypes cover 2% to 2.5% of the sample.

The source of the sample is a study of monozygotic twins with inflammatory bowel disease (dated 2019 in TCRdb). Notes on the research overall: The full study comprised around 30 monozygotic twin pairs: nine German pairs (four IBD-concordant, five IBD-discordant) and 19 IBD-discordant Danish pairs. Disease-associated traits were sought mainly through comparisons between IBD patients and their genetically identical healthy co-twins within discordant pairs. Each individual had, on average, about 151 000 unique TCRalpha sequences and 181 000 unique TCRbeta sequences available for analysis. Overall results and qualifications from the work: A decrease in TCRbeta repertoire diversity, as measured by inverse Simpson index, was observed in IBD patients compared with their healthy co-twins. Because patients were on differing immunosuppressive treatments, the repertoires may have picked up extra background noise and inter-individual variability. The results gave no support for a single strong signal or clonotype linked to IBD. IBD patients shared fewer clonotypes with other individuals than healthy twins did, most markedly in patients showing signs of disease activity. No difference in repertoire similarity was observed between concordant and discordant twins, possibly owing to limited statistical power. The analysis was unable to tell apart different T cell subtypes.

The source of this sequence is a human donor with ulcerative colitis or Crohn's disease, or a healthy co-twin of an affected twin (not recorded which). The sequencing sample was made of blood. The chain joins TRBV20-1 to TRBJ2-5; the TCRdb call, TRBD1, lacks DNA for checking. The CDR3 protein: CSASLPTGTRETQYF.